This entry is about one T cell receptor (beta chain). Its target is unknown. Germline is not matched at one junction end, which may reflect a read error. This sample was taken from a study of T cell responses to AZD1222 COVID-19 vaccine. Study-wide results and caveats: There were vaccine-associated CD4 TCRs across spike, dominant at 160-218 and 743-854.

Sequencing was performed with immunoSEQ multiplex PCR; in TCRdb, only in-frame clones are kept and a portion is missing. The repertoire has approximately 100,000 clones, roughly 89% of them found once; the top ten carry 3.7%. This CDR3 comprises 16 residues. The germline V gene has CDR1 MNHEY and CDR2 SMNVEV (reference sequence). This TCR came from an adult in good health. V gene TRBV27 combines with J gene TRBJ1-4, with D perhaps matching TRBD1 (5 bases). This material consisted of peripheral blood, taken on day 0 of AZD1222 vaccination. Written as DNA, the CDR3 is TGTGCCAGCAGTGTATCCAGGACATCAACTAATGAAAAACTGTTTTTT. It codes for CASSVSRTSTNEKLFF. Complete variable domain (other parts from reference TRBV27 and TRBJ1-4): EAQVTQNPRYLITVTGKKLTVTCSQNMNHEYMSWYRQDPGLGLRQIYYSMNVEVTDKGDVPEGYKVSRKEKRNFPLILESPSPNQTSLYFCASSVSRTSTNEKLFFGSGTQLSVL.